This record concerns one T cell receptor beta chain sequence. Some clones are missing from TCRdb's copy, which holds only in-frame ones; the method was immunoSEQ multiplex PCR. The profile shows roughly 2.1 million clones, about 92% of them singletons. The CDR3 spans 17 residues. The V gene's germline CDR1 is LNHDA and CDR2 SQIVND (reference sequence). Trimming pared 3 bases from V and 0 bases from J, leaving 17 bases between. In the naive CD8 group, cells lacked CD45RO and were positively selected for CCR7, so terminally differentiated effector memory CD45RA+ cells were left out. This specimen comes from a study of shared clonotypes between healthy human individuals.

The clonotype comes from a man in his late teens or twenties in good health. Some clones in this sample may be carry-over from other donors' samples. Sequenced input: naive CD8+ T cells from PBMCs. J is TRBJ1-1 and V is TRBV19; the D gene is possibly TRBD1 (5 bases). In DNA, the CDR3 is TGTGCCAGTAGTATTTATGGGATAAGACAGATGAACACTGAAGCTTTCTTT. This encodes CASSIYGIRQMNTEAFF.